The 4 T cell receptor beta chains given below trace back to one sample, sequenced in a study of early T cells in non-severe SARS-CoV-2 infection. Each CDR3 protein gets one entry after TCRdb re-called the 5' RACE reads with MiXCR. Here the sample spans about 80,000 distinct CDR3 sequences, 5% being singletons. The sample was whole blood, taken at baseline. The receptors derive from an adult who was a healthcare worker with PCR-confirmed SARS-CoV-2 infection or an uninfected control (not recorded which).

This clonotype was counted at least ten times. The chain uses TRBV11-3 and TRBJ2-2, with 7 bases matching TRBD1. Looked up from germline, CDR1 is SGHNT and CDR2 is YENEEA. CDR3 length equals 16 residues. With V trimmed by 0 bases and J by 3 bases, 4 bases remained unmatched. The CDR3 nucleotides read TGTGCCAGCAGCTTAGATAGGGGGCCGGACACCGGGGAGCTGTTTTTT. Its protein is CASSLDRGPDTGELFF.

This clonotype was detected a few times. This chain connects TRBV6-9 to TRBJ1-1; D is unclear. V lost 10 bases and J lost 4, with 7 bases in between. The CDR3 sequence is 10 residues long. Looked up from germline, CDR1 is MNHGY and CDR2 is SVAAGI. The CDR3 loop is CATRGTEAFF. The CDR3 DNA sequence: TGTGCCACTCGGGGCACTGAAGCTTTCTTT.

This clonotype turned up a few times. The genes are TRBV24-1 and TRBJ2-2; no reliable D call. Trimming removed 5 bases from V and 5 bases from J, with 11 bases in between. From germline, CDR1 is KGHDR and CDR2 SFDVKD. The CDR3 spans 14 residues. The CDR3 DNA reads TGTGCCACCAGTGGACTGGGTGCGACCGGGGAGCTGTTTTTT. The encoded protein is CATSGLGATGELFF.

This clonotype was counted ten times or more. The chain couples TRBV20-1 to TRBJ2-1; possibly TRBD1 or TRBD2 for D (5 bases each). There are 15 residues in the CDR3. The germline V and J ends were trimmed by 3 bases and 2 bases, with 14 bases remaining between them. CDR1 DFQATT and CDR2 SNEGSKA come from the germline V gene (reference sequence). Here the CDR3 reads CSARAGATPYNEQFF. The CDR3 bases are TGCAGTGCTAGGGCCGGGGCCACCCCCTACAATGAGCAGTTCTTC.